A selection of T cell receptor beta chains follows, all from one sample in a study of T cells in Graves' hyperthyroidism and ophthalmopathy. TCRdb redid the calling of the multiplex PCR reads with MiXCR, one entry per CDR3 protein. The sample comprises about 610,000 distinct CDR3 sequences, over 12% of which are singletons, and 3.5% to 4.5% rests with the top ten. Material for sequencing was blood. These receptors originate from a middle-aged woman with Graves' ophthalmopathy. Each CDR3 is given with its conserved first and last residue. D genes are given only for firm matches. Size values are once, few and many counts, or a class for expanded clones, and some rows have none.

V gene	clone size	J gene	D gene	CDR3 DNA	CDR3 protein
TRBV20-1	few	TRBJ1-2	NA	TGCAGTGCGCCGACTCCGGGCGTCGGATTACACTATGGCTACACCTTC	CSAPTPGVGLHYGYTF
TRBV5-1	many	TRBJ2-4	NA	TGCGCCAGCAGCTCCCTTAGTTTGGAGGACATTCAGTACTTC	CASSSLSLEDIQYF
TRBV19	NA	TRBJ2-7	TRBD2	TGTGCCAGTAGCCGAAACGGGGGGAACGAGCAGTACTTC	CASSRNGGNEQYF
TRBV6-2/TRBV6-3	many	TRBJ1-5	NA	TGTGCCAGCAAAAGGGAAGATCAGCCCCAGCATTTT	CASKREDQPQHF
TRBV19	many	TRBJ2-4	NA	TGTGCCAGTAGTATAAGGAAGAGACAAGCGGGTGATCTAGCCAAAAACATTCAGTACTTC	CASSIRKRQAGDLAKNIQYF
TRBV5-1	many	TRBJ1-1	NA	TGCGCCAGCAGCCCCCCGGGGAGCCGTTCAGGGGAAACTGAAGCTTTCTTT	CASSPPGSRSGETEAFF
TRBV5-1	few	TRBJ2-5	TRBD2	TGCGCCAGCAGCTTGGAGGGGACTAGCAGGATGGAGACCCAGTACTTC	CASSLEGTSRMETQYF
TRBV20-1	many	TRBJ1-3	NA	TGCAGTGCTAGAGATGGGGGGGGAGAAGGAAACACCATATATTTT	CSARDGGGEGNTIYF
TRBV20-1	few	TRBJ2-2	TRBD2	TGCAGTGCTAGACCCCGGGGGGGGGACACCGGGGAGCTGTTTTTT	CSARPRGGDTGELFF
TRBV27	NA	TRBJ2-6	TRBD2	TGTGCCAGCACCCTACTAGCGGTAACCTCTGGGGCCAACGTCCTGACTTTC	CASTLLAVTSGANVLTF
TRBV6-1	many	TRBJ1-1	NA	TGTGCTTCGGCGGGGGGGCTGGACACTGAAGCTTTCTTT	CASAGGLDTEAFF
TRBV9	many	TRBJ2-5	NA	TGTGCCAGCAGCAGGACACGCCAAGAGACCCAGTACTTC	CASSRTRQETQYF
TRBV28	few	TRBJ1-1	NA	TGTGCAGCCAGCATCACTAGGGGGATGAACACTGAAGCTTTCTTT	CAASITRGMNTEAFF
TRBV6-1	once	TRBJ2-7	NA	TGTGCCAGCAGTCGAGGGGCAGAGACCTACGAGCAGTACTTC	CASSRGAETYEQYF
TRBV12-3/TRBV12-4	NA	TRBJ2-4	NA	TGTGCCAGCGGCACAATAGCCAAAAACATTCAGTACTTC	CASGTIAKNIQYF
TRBV28	NA	TRBJ2-6	TRBD2	TGTGCCAGCAGTCATAGGCTAGCGGAACGCTCTGGGGCCAACGTCCTGACTTTC	CASSHRLAERSGANVLTF
TRBV12-3/TRBV12-4	many	TRBJ1-2	NA	TGTGCCAGCAGTTTAGATGATACCCTCTATGGCTACACCTTC	CASSLDDTLYGYTF
TRBV25-1	many	TRBJ1-3	NA	TGTGCCAGCAGGTACTCCTCTGGAAACACCATATATTTT	CASRYSSGNTIYF
TRBV28	few	TRBJ1-1	TRBD1	TGTGCCAGCAGCGAAGAGGGGACAGGGGACTTTGCTGAAGCTTTCTTT	CASSEEGTGDFAEAFF
TRBV28	NA	TRBJ1-5	NA	TGTGCCAGCAAGGTTGGGGTAAATCAGCCCCAGCATTTT	CASKVGVNQPQHF
TRBV12-3/TRBV12-4	medium-sized	TRBJ2-5	NA	TGTGCCAGCAGTTTAGGACGCATCCAAGAGACCCAGTACTTC	CASSLGRIQETQYF
TRBV7-3	many	TRBJ1-1	NA	TGTGCCAGCAGCTCCGAAAGGGGAAGGCCGGCTTTCTTT	CASSSERGRPAFF
TRBV28	NA	TRBJ1-2	NA	TGTGCCAGCAGCTCCAACCCAGCCGGGTCGATATTC	CASSSNPAGSIF
TRBV6-5	many	TRBJ2-7	NA	TGTGCCAGCAGTTACGAGGGTAGCGCAAGCGAGCAGTACTTC	CASSYEGSASEQYF
TRBV6-5	many	TRBJ2-5	TRBD2	TGTGCCAGCAGTTACTTCGTACTAGCGGGAGATTTAGAGACCCAGTACTTC	CASSYFVLAGDLETQYF
TRBV7-2	NA	TRBJ2-7	NA	TGTGCCAGCAGCTGGGGATACCTTAGCTCCTACGAGCAGTACTTC	CASSWGYLSSYEQYF